Reported below is one T cell receptor (beta chain). Its cognate antigen has yet to be identified. It has no much larger one-base neighbor in the sample; base qualities were not kept. The CDR3 contains 13 residues, cysteine and phenylalanine counted. Solely the CDR3 DNA is kept, with 39 bases framed from the first base. For this chain, trimming is 0 bases at the V end and 6 bases at the J end, and the number of junction bases without a gene match is 1. CDR1 and CDR2 were assigned from the germline V gene (reference sequence) as SEHNR and FQNEAQ. These data are taken from a study of blood T cell repertoires in COVID-19 (dated by TCRdb to 2020 to 2021). About the full investigation: The collaborator samples originated in the United States, Italy and Spain and spanned the acute and convalescent phases of COVID-19. Where available, HLA class I and class II types were obtained from metadata supplied by the sample provider rather than from assay-based typing. The prospective study material was composed of cDNA or gDNA derived from T cells, B-cell-depleted T cells, or PBMCs. Sample metadata almost always included a de-identified subject ID, COVID-19 status, age in years and sex. The repertoires were made available in a free public database intended to serve as a resource for research on the immune response to SARS-CoV-2. Samples came from the ongoing ImmuneRACE study (first 160 participants) plus 1,254 subjects from 6 global collaborators. Deeply sampled blood TCRbeta repertoires from subjects exposed to, actively infected with, or recovered from COVID-19 were included in the dataset. Results the study describes overall, beyond this receptor: The quantity of clinical and demographic metadata differed by source and by participant and was supplied without curation.

The collaborating institutions used their own protocols to collect whole blood in K2EDTA tubes. For TCRbeta analysis, collaborators shipped samples as frozen whole blood, isolated PBMCs, or DNA extracted from either of those sample types. TCRbeta CDR3 regions were amplified from genomic DNA using the immunoSEQ Assay, a bias-controlled multiplex PCR. Per the original workflow: Within the assay, amplification of reference gene primers was used to estimate how many nucleated cells each sample contained. Sequence reads were collapsed and filtered to measure the absolute abundance of every unique TCRbeta CDR3 rearrangement. For each sample, productive Simpson clonality was calculated as the square root of Simpson's diversity index over productive rearrangements. TCRdb retrieved this table from immuneACCESS and kept in-frame rearrangements only. Not all clones are present; in checked studies, unresolved V genes account for under half, and no reason is known for the remainder. V and J calls and clone size are as listed in that table; D and trimming were resolved from the DNA. Within this sample are about 210,000 clones, with 80% of them counted one time only. Approximately 6.9% of the sample is taken by the ten largest.

The TCR originated in a man aged 55 to 70 with acute or convalescent COVID-19. What was sequenced was peripheral blood. This receptor chain uses TRBV7-9 and TRBJ1-2; 7 middle bases align to TRBD1. The DNA sequence reads TGTGCCAGCAGCTTAGCAGGGGGCAATGGCTACACCTTC. This yields the protein CASSLAGGNGYTF.